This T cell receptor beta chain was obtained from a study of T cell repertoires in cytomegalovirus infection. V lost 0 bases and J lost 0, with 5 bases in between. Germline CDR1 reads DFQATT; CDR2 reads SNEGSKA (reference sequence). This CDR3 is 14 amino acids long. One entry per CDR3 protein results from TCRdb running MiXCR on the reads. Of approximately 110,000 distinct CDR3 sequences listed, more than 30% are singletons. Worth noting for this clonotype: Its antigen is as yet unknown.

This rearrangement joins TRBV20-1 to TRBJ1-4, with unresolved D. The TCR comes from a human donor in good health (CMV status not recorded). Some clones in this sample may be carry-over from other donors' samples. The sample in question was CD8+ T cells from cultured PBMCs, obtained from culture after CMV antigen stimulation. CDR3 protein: CSARDTTTNEKLFF. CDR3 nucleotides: TGCAGTGCTAGAGACACGACAACTAATGAAAAACTGTTTTTT.